The 9 T cell receptor beta chains presented below share a single source sample, sequenced in a study of PD-L1 blockade in urothelial cancer. Time point in this sample: pretreatment peripheral blood. Sequenced by immunoSEQ multiplex PCR; TCRdb stores in-frame clones only, minus some. This sample has tens of thousands of clones, with around 85% found just once. Sequenced material: PBMCs, taken around atezolizumab (anti-PD-L1) treatment. The source of these receptors is a man between 60 and 75 years old with urothelial cancer.

J is TRBJ2-7 and V is TRBV6-5; D might be TRBD2 (6 bases). Germline CDR1 and CDR2: MNHEY and SVGAGI. CDR3 length: 15 residues. Trimming cost V 6 bases and J 4 bases, with 19 bases left between them. The CDR3 protein is CASSSLAGGEYEQYF. For the CDR3, the DNA is TGTGCCAGCAGCTCACTAGCAGGTGGGGAGTACGAGCAGTACTTC.

The CDR3 protein is CASSLRRDRYSGNTIYF. CDR3 nucleotide sequence: TGTGCCAGCAGTTTGCGCCGGGACAGATACTCTGGAAACACCATATATTTT. The chain links TRBV7-2 to TRBJ1-3, with 7 bases matching TRBD1. Trimming took 6 bases from V and 0 from J; bases not matched to a gene: 11. The CDR3 extends over 17 amino acids. Per the germline V gene, CDR1 is SGHTA and CDR2 is FQGNSA.

The V gene is TRBV28, the J gene TRBJ1-4; D possibly corresponds to TRBD1 (5 bases). The CDR3 has 15 residues. The germline V and J ends were trimmed by 6 bases and 10 bases, with 21 bases remaining between them. The V gene's germline CDR1 is MDHEN and CDR2 SYDVKM. The CDR3 sequence is CASSLPISGPGKLFF. The CDR3 DNA reads TGTGCCAGCAGCCTCCCGATTTCAGGGCCGGGAAAACTGTTTTTT. Complete variable domain (other parts from reference TRBV28 and TRBJ1-4): DVKVTQSSRYLVKRTGEKVFLECVQDMDHENMFWYRQDPGLGLRLIYFSYDVKMKEKGDIPEGYSVSREKKERFSLILESASTNQTSMYLCASSLPISGPGKLFFGSGTQLSVL.

This clone was counted only a few times. CDR3 nucleotides: TGTGCCAGCAGGGGGGGTAGGCACACTGAAGCTTTCTTT. It encodes CASRGGRHTEAFF. This rearrangement joins TRBV6-1 to TRBJ1-1; maybe TRBD1 (5 bases). CDR3 length: 13 residues. Trimming removed 6 bases at V and 3 bases at J, with 11 bases between. Germline-derived CDR1 and CDR2 are MNHNS and SASEGT.

This chain connects TRBV5-1 to TRBJ1-5; 11 bases align to TRBD1. J was trimmed by 5 bases and V by 3 bases; bases with no gene match: 4. Per germline, CDR1 SGHRS and CDR2 YFSETQ. The CDR3 consists of 15 residues. CDR3 region: CASSSGQGADQPQHF. The CDR3 DNA is TGCGCCAGCAGCTCCGGACAGGGGGCTGATCAGCCCCAGCATTTT.

The rearrangement links TRBV7-9 to TRBJ1-1, with D possibly matching TRBD1 (5 bases). The CDR3 totals 16 residues. Trimming left V 5 bases short and J 3 bases short, with 19 bases between. Per germline, CDR1 SEHNR and CDR2 FQNEAQ (reference sequence). The DNA for the CDR3 is TGTGCCAGCAGCCGTAAGGGGTCCGGGCCGGACACTGAAGCTTTCTTT. Amino acids: CASSRKGSGPDTEAFF.

This sequence joins TRBV7-2 and TRBJ1-1; D call uncertain. The V and J ends lost 2 bases and 0 bases respectively, with 7 bases between them. Germline V gives CDR1 SGHTA, CDR2 FQGNSA. The CDR3 loop spans 14 amino acids. CDR3 DNA sequence: TGTGCCAGCAGCTTAAACGCGGTGAACACTGAAGCTTTCTTT. Residues: CASSLNAVNTEAFF. Full variable domain (missing parts from reference TRBV7-2 and TRBJ1-1): GAGVSQSPSNKVTEKGKDVELRCDPISGHTALYWYRQSLGQGLEFLIYFQGNSAPDKSGLPSDRFSAERTGGSVSTLTIQRTQQEDSAVYLCASSLNAVNTEAFFGQGTRLTVV.

This sequence joins TRBV5-4 and TRBJ2-1, with 8 bases lining up with TRBD1. The CDR3 spans 15 residues. CDR1 SGHNT and CDR2 YYREEE come from the germline V gene (reference sequence). V lost 4 bases to trimming and J lost 2 bases; unmatched junction nucleotides: 5. CDR3 sequence (DNA): TGTGCCAGCAGCCAGGGACAGGCTACCTACAATGAGCAGTTCTTC. Protein: CASSQGQATYNEQFF.

The chain employs TRBV5-1 and TRBJ2-1; TRBD2 matches 16 bases. After removal of 5 bases from V and 4 bases from J, the junction contained 0 bases not matched to a gene. Germline V gene lookup returns CDR1 SGHRS and CDR2 YFSETQ. This CDR3 has 15 amino acids. The CDR3 DNA is TGCGCCAGCAGGGGACTAGCGGGGGGGTACAATGAGCAGTTCTTC. It is translated as CASRGLAGGYNEQFF.